The TCR beta chain under discussion was sequenced for a study of blood T cell repertoires in COVID-19 (TCRdb year 2020). In the study overall: The collaborator samples originated in the United States, Italy and Spain and spanned the acute and convalescent phases of COVID-19. The prospective study material was composed of cDNA or gDNA derived from T cells, B-cell-depleted T cells, or PBMCs. The dataset comprised deeply sampled blood TCRbeta repertoires from subjects exposed to, actively infected with, or recovered from COVID-19. The repertoires were released in a freely available public database meant as a resource for research on the immune response to SARS-CoV-2. Samples came from the ongoing ImmuneRACE study (first 160 participants) plus 1,254 subjects from 6 global collaborators. Sample metadata almost always included a de-identified subject ID, COVID-19 status, age in years and sex. Where available, HLA class I and class II types were taken from metadata supplied by the sample provider and were not determined by assay-based typing.

TCRbeta CDR3 regions were amplified from genomic DNA using the immunoSEQ Assay, a bias-controlled multiplex PCR. The study's processing was this. The number of nucleated cells in each sample was estimated from the amplification of reference gene primers within the assay. Sequence reads were collapsed and filtered to measure the absolute abundance of every unique TCRbeta CDR3 rearrangement. Productive Simpson clonality was computed per sample as the square root of Simpson's diversity index over productive rearrangements. TCRdb's version of the immuneACCESS table is confined to in-frame rearrangements and falls short of the full clone set. An unresolved V gene accounts for under half of the shortfall where checked; the remainder is of unknown origin. That table is the source of V, J and clone size, and D and trimming were worked out from the DNA. Present in this sample are 230,000 or so clones, about 86% of which were seen just once. The top ten clonotypes cover 14% to 15% of the sample.

As concerns this clone: Its recognized antigen is unknown. No much larger clonotype is one base removed from it; base qualities were not supplied.

Participants in the prospective study were aged 18 to 89 years, lived in 20 to 30 United States geographic areas, and enrolled through a virtual design. Cohort assignment in the prospective study relied on participant-reported clinical history from a screening survey and a study questionnaire. In the prospective study, mobile phlebotomists collected whole blood, serum and a nasopharyngeal or oropharyngeal swab from each participant. Over a 2-month period, participants in the prospective study had the option of providing additional blood draws and questionnaires. Before DNA extraction, prospective study blood samples were shipped either frozen or at room temperature. V sheds 7 bases and J sheds 8 bases, leaving 17 bases between their ends. Looking up the germline V gene yields CDR1 MDHEN and CDR2 SYDVKM. Including cysteine and phenylalanine, the CDR3 has 13 amino acids. Left in the record is the CDR3 DNA by itself, 39 bases read in frame from the first base.

Overall study results and their limits: The quantity of clinical and demographic metadata differed by source and by participant and was supplied without curation.

Here the chain combines TRBV28 and TRBJ1-2, with TRBD1 tentatively as D gene (6 bases match). The specimen sequenced was PBMCs or T cells enriched from blood (not recorded which). This TCR was recovered from a woman aged 50 to 60 with acute COVID-19. The DNA reads TGTGCCAGCACCATGGGGGGGCAACGAGGCTACACCTTC. Translated, this is CASTMGGQRGYTF.